This T cell receptor beta chain comes out of a study of shared clonotypes between healthy human individuals. TCRdb's copy holds only in-frame clones and misses some; the assay was immunoSEQ multiplex PCR. Among about 1,800,000 clones listed, 85% to 95% were seen once. CD45RO-negative CD8 cells positively selected for CCR7 made up the naive population, which excluded terminally differentiated effector memory CD45RA+ cells. Within Nashville, Tennessee resided all donors, each a Caucasian adult. The V gene end was trimmed by 7 bases and the J gene end by 0 bases; junction bases not matched to a gene: 9. The CDR3 loop spans 16 amino acids. The V gene's germline CDR1 is MNHEY and CDR2 SMNVEV (reference sequence).

This chain connects TRBV27 to TRBJ2-3; TRBD2 matches at 8 bases. The sequenced sample was naive CD8+ T cells sorted from blood. The sequence was collected from a young man in good health. The CDR3 sequence is CASMTSAGWSTDTQYF. The CDR3 bases are TGTGCCAGCATGACTAGCGCAGGCTGGAGCACAGATACGCAGTATTTT.